Included here is one T cell receptor beta chain sequence, with context. This record comes from a study of cytomegalovirus exposure and HLA in healthy donors. Losses at the gene ends were 5 bases for V and 0 bases for J; bases not matched to a gene: 13. The length of the CDR3 is 18 residues. The germline V gene encodes CDR1 ENHRY and CDR2 SYGVKD. It was with 60 Vbeta and 13 Jbeta primers that the PCR ran. The repertoire was sequenced with immunoSEQ multiplex PCR; TCRdb's copy has only in-frame clones and lacks some. This sample's table has around 140,000 clones. The sequence was obtained from a woman aged 45-65 years in good health and CMV-seronegative. The material sequenced was PBMCs. V is TRBV10-3 and J is TRBJ2-1, with 7 nucleotides matching TRBD2. CDR3 DNA sequence: TGTGCCATCAGTTCGGGTTGGGCTAGCGGCCGCTCCTACAATGAGCAGTTCTTC. Translated, it gives CAISSGWASGRSYNEQFF.